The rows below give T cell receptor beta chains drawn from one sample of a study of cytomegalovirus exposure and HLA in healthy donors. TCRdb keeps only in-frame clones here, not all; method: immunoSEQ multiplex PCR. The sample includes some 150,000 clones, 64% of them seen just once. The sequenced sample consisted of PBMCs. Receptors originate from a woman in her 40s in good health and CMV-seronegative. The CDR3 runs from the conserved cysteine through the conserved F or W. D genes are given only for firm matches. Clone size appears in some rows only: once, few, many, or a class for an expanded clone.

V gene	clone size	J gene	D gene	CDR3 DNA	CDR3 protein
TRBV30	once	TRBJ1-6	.	TGTGCCTGGAGTAGACAGAATAATTCACCCCTCCACTTT	CAWSRQNNSPLHF
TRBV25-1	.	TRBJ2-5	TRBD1	TGTGCCAGCAGTACGGACAGGGAAGAGACCCAGTACTTC	CASSTDREETQYF
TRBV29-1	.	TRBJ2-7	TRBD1	TGCAGCGGGTCCACCGGGACAGGGGATATCAAGCAGTACTTC	CSGSTGTGDIKQYF
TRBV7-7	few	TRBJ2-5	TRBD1	TGTGCCAGCAGCCTACCAGGACAGGGGCAAGAGACCCAGTACTTC	CASSLPGQGQETQYF
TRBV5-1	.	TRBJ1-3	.	TGCGCCAGCAGCCGGATCGCCGGGACTCAACTAGGAGGAAACACCATATATTTT	CASSRIAGTQLGGNTIYF
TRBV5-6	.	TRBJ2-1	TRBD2	TGTGCCAGCAGCTTGATTGGGACTAAGAACTACAATGAGCAGTTCTTC	CASSLIGTKNYNEQFF
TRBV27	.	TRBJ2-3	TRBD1	TGTGCCAGCAGTTTATCAGGGACAGGCAGCACAGATACGCAGTATTTT	CASSLSGTGSTDTQYF
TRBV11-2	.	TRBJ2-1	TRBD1	TGTGCCAGCAGCTTGGCCGGACAGGGCATCAACAATGAGCAGTTCTTC	CASSLAGQGINNEQFF
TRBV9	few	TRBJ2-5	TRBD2	TGTGCCAGCAGCGTAGGGAGCGGGGGGGTAGGAGAGACCCAGTACTTC	CASSVGSGGVGETQYF
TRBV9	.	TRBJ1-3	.	TGTGCCAGCAGCGTAGCAAACAGGGAACCTGGAAACACCATATATTTT	CASSVANREPGNTIYF
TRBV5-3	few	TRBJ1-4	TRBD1	TGTGCCAGAGACAGGGGGCAGTGGGAAAAACTGTTTTTT	CARDRGQWEKLFF
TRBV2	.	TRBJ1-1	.	TGTGCCAGCGGGTCTAGCAGAATGAACACTGAAGCTTTCTTT	CASGSSRMNTEAFF
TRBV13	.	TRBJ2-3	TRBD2	TGTGCCAGCAGCGGACGGGGACTACAGACCACAGATACGCAGTATTTT	CASSGRGLQTTDTQYF
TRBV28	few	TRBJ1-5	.	TGTGCCAGCAGTTTCGTCGGAGGATATTATAGCAATCAGCCCCAGCATTTT	CASSFVGGYYSNQPQHF
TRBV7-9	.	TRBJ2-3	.	TGTGCCAGCAGCTTCCCAGGGCTGACAGATACGCAGTATTTT	CASSFPGLTDTQYF
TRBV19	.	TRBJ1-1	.	TGTGCCAGTATTAGGGAGGCGAACACTGAAGCTTTCTTT	CASIREANTEAFF
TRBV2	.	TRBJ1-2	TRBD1	TGTGCCAACAGCATAGACAGGGGTAGTGGCTACACCTTC	CANSIDRGSGYTF
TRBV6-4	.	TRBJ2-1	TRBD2	TGTGCCAGCAGTGAAGGGACTAGCGGGGGAGACGAGCAGTTCTTC	CASSEGTSGGDEQFF
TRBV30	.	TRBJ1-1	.	TGTGCCTGGAGTGTAAACAGAAACACTGAAGCTTTCTTT	CAWSVNRNTEAFF
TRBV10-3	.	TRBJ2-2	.	TGTGCCGCCACAGAGACCGGGGAGCTGTTTTTT	CAATETGELFF
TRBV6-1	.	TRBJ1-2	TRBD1	TGTGCCAGCAGCGAAGGGACAGTTTTGTATCCTAACTATGGCTACACCTTC	CASSEGTVLYPNYGYTF
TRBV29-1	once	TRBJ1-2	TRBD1	TGCAGCGTTTCGACAGGGACGAGGTATGGCTACACCTTC	CSVSTGTRYGYTF
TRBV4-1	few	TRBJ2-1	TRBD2	TGCGCCAGCAGCCCCGGGGGGGGAGGGAGGTTCGGGAATGAGCAGTTCTTC	CASSPGGGGRFGNEQFF
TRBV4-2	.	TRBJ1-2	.	TGTGCCAGCAGCCAGGGGGGTCGTCGATTTTATGGCTACACCTTC	CASSQGGRRFYGYTF
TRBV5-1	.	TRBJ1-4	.	TGCGCCAGCAGCAGGGAAGGGGGAACTAATGAAAAACTGTTTTTT	CASSREGGTNEKLFF
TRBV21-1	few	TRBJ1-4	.	TGTGCCAGCAGCAAAGCGTGTAGGGGCGAAGAAAAACTGTTTTTT	CASSKACRGEEKLFF
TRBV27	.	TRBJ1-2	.	TGTGCCAGCAGTCCCGGGGGAGGGTTAGTCCTATTTGGCTACACCTTC	CASSPGGGLVLFGYTF
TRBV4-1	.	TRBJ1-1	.	TGCGCCAGCAGCCAAGATCATACAGGGTCCTCTGAAGCTTTCTTT	CASSQDHTGSSEAFF
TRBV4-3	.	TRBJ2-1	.	TGCGCCAGCAGCGTGGGCCTCTCCTACAATGAGCAGTTCTTC	CASSVGLSYNEQFF
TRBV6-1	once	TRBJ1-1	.	TGTGCCAGCAGTGAAGACAGGGTGAACACTGAAGCTTTCTTT	CASSEDRVNTEAFF
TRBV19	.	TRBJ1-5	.	TGTGCCAGTACCCTCACAGGGCGCGGCCCTCAGCCCCAGCATTTT	CASTLTGRGPQPQHF
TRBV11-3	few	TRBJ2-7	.	TGTGCCAGCATCCTCCTCGGGGGGCGCGATACCTACGAGCAGTACTTC	CASILLGGRDTYEQYF
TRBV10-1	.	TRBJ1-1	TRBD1	TGCGCCAGCAGTGAGACAACAGGGGGTGACACTGAAGCTTTCTTT	CASSETTGGDTEAFF
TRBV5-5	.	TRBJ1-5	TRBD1	TGTGCCAGCAGCTTCGGGACAGGGGCCTATCAGCCCCAGCATTTT	CASSFGTGAYQPQHF
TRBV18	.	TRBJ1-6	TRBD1	TGTGCCAGCTCACCAGACAGGGGTGAGCCACCCCTCCACTTT	CASSPDRGEPPLHF
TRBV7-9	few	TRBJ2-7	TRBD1	TGTGCCAGCAGCTCCCGGACAGGGGGCAGGGACGAGCAGTACTTC	CASSSRTGGRDEQYF
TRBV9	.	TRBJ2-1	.	TGTGCCAGCAGCGGGCGACTAGAGCCCCTTCAGCAGTTCTTC	CASSGRLEPLQQFF
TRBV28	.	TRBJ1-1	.	TGTGCCAGCAGGCTAAACACTGAAGCTTTCTTT	CASRLNTEAFF
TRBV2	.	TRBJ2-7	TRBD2	TGTGCCAGCAGGCCGGCCTGGCTTAGCGGGGGCTCCTACGAGCAGTACTTC	CASRPAWLSGGSYEQYF
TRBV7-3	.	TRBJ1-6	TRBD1	TGTGCCAGCAGCCGGGACAGGGATTCACCCCTCCACTTT	CASSRDRDSPLHF
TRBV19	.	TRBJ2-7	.	TGTGCCAGTAGTGGGGCCGACCGGGGAGGCTACGAGCAGTACTTC	CASSGADRGGYEQYF
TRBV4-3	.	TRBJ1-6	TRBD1	TGCGCCAGCAGCCAAGATCTGCCGGGACAGGGGTATAATTCACCCCTCCACTTT	CASSQDLPGQGYNSPLHF
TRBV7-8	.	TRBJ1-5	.	TGTGCCAGCAGCGACAAGACCCTGGGTAATCAGCCCCAGCATTTT	CASSDKTLGNQPQHF
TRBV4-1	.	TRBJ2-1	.	TGCGCCAGCAGCCAAGGCGGCAGGGAAATTTACAATGAGCAGTTCTTC	CASSQGGREIYNEQFF
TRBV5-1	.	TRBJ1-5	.	TGCGCCAGCAGCTTGGACGGGGGGAGCAATCAGCCCCAGCATTTT	CASSLDGGSNQPQHF
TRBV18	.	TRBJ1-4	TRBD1	TGTGCCAGCTCAATGGACAGGAGCGGGAATGAAAAACTGTTTTTT	CASSMDRSGNEKLFF